A selection of T cell receptor beta chains follows, all from one sample in a study of CD8 T cells in ankylosing spondylitis. One entry per CDR3 protein results from TCRdb running MiXCR on the 5' RACE reads. Here the sample spans some 130,000 distinct CDR3 sequences, around 8.5% being singletons. The material sequenced was blood, either unsorted or a sorted T cell fraction (not recorded which). Source of these receptors: a male donor with ankylosing spondylitis or in good health (not recorded which). Both conserved end residues are part of each CDR3. Each record gives: D gene, clone size, V gene, J gene, CDR3 DNA, CDR3 protein. D genes are given only for firm matches. Part of the rows lack a size; the others show once, few, many or a class for expanded clones.

TRBD2	many	TRBV5-4	TRBJ2-1	TGTGCCAGCAGCTGGGGTGCTAGCGGGAGTGATGAGCAGTTCTTC	CASSWGASGSDEQFF
TRBD2	NA	TRBV2	TRBJ2-1	TGTGCCAGCAGACAAGGGCTAGCGGGAGGGATCGGCAATGAGCAGTTCTTC	CASRQGLAGGIGNEQFF
NA	many	TRBV20-1	TRBJ2-5	TGCAGTGCTAGAGATCCGGGTTTGGAGACCCAGTACTTC	CSARDPGLETQYF
TRBD1	many	TRBV29-1	TRBJ1-2	TGCAGCGTGGCCGGGACAGGTTATGGCTACACCTTC	CSVAGTGYGYTF
NA	many	TRBV27	TRBJ2-3	TGTGCCAGCAGTTTAAGTCAGGGGGGAATCACAGATACGCAGTATTTT	CASSLSQGGITDTQYF
TRBD1	many	TRBV5-1	TRBJ2-7	TGCGCCAGCAGCCCAACAGGGGCCCACGAGCAGTACTTC	CASSPTGAHEQYF
NA	many	TRBV7-2	TRBJ2-1	TGTGCCAGCAGCTTGTTTGTATATGAGCAGTTCTTC	CASSLFVYEQFF
NA	many	TRBV7-2	TRBJ2-1	TGTGCCAGCAGCAAAAGTGTTATAGGGGGGCTCGATGAGCAGTTCTTC	CASSKSVIGGLDEQFF
TRBD1	many	TRBV24-1	TRBJ2-1	TGTGCCACCAGTGGCCACGGGACAGGGGGCTTCAATGAGCAGTTCTTC	CATSGHGTGGFNEQFF
NA	many	TRBV28	TRBJ2-7	TGTGCCAGCAGGGCTAGCTATCCAGGGGAAGACGAGCAGTACTTC	CASRASYPGEDEQYF
NA	few	TRBV7-9	TRBJ1-1	TGTGCCAGCAGCTCAGGATGGGACACCCGGATCGCTGAAGCTTTCTTT	CASSSGWDTRIAEAFF
TRBD1	many	TRBV20-1	TRBJ2-1	TGCAGTGCCAGACAGGGGGCCACCTACAATGAGCAGTTCTTC	CSARQGATYNEQFF
NA	many	TRBV11-2	TRBJ2-5	TGTGCCAGCAGCTTACCAGCCACGGTGGAGACCCAGTACTTC	CASSLPATVETQYF
TRBD2	many	TRBV20-1	TRBJ2-5	TGCAGTGCCCTAGGACTAGTTCAAGAGACCCAGTACTTC	CSALGLVQETQYF
TRBD2	many	TRBV9	TRBJ2-1	TGTGCCAGCAGCACAAGGGGTGGGACTAGCGGGATTGGCGCCTACAATGAGCAGTTCTTC	CASSTRGGTSGIGAYNEQFF
NA	many	TRBV4-2	TRBJ2-2	TGTGCCAGCAGCCCCTCGGGGTCTATCACCGGGGAGCTGTTTTTT	CASSPSGSITGELFF
NA	many	TRBV6-5	TRBJ1-3	TGTGCCAGCAGTTACTCGGGCTCTGGAAACACCATATATTTT	CASSYSGSGNTIYF
NA	many	TRBV20-1	TRBJ1-1	TGCAGTGCTAGAGACTATCAGAGATATGACGGGACTGAAGCTTTCTTT	CSARDYQRYDGTEAFF
TRBD2	NA	TRBV4-2	TRBJ2-2	TGTGCCAGCAGCCCAAAGGTGACTAGCGGAGATGTAGGGGACACCGGGGAGCTGTTTTTT	CASSPKVTSGDVGDTGELFF
NA	many	TRBV5-5	TRBJ2-2	TGTGCCAGCAGCTCCAATATAGCGAACACCGGGGAGCTGTTTTTT	CASSSNIANTGELFF
TRBD1	NA	TRBV5-1	TRBJ2-5	TGCGCCAGCAGCTTTCAACAGGGGGCCCGGGAGACCCAGTACTTC	CASSFQQGARETQYF
NA	many	TRBV12-3/TRBV12-4	TRBJ1-2	TGTGCCAGCAGTCCCGGGTGGGGGAACGGCTACACCTTC	CASSPGWGNGYTF
TRBD1	many	TRBV10-3	TRBJ2-1	TGTGCCATCAATAGAGGGACAGGGGGATTTAGGAATGAGCAGTTCTTC	CAINRGTGGFRNEQFF
NA	many	TRBV28	TRBJ2-2	TGTGCCAGCAGTTTGGTAGGCTTCTCAGGGAACGCCGGGGAGCTGTTTTTT	CASSLVGFSGNAGELFF
NA	few	TRBV20-1	TRBJ1-6	TGCAGTGCTAGAGGGACAAGGAATAATTCACCCCTCCACTTT	CSARGTRNNSPLHF
NA	few	TRBV25-1	TRBJ2-6	TGTGCCAGCAGTGAATATTTTGTCGGTGAACTATCACCTGGGGCCAACGTCCTGACTTTC	CASSEYFVGELSPGANVLTF
NA	NA	TRBV7-3	TRBJ2-1	TGTGCCAGCAGCCCGAGCATGACTAGTTTCAATGAGCAGTTCTTC	CASSPSMTSFNEQFF
NA	many	TRBV20-1	TRBJ1-3	TGCAGTGCTAGACAAGTCGGAAACACCATATATTTT	CSARQVGNTIYF
TRBD1	many	TRBV12-3/TRBV12-4	TRBJ2-5	TGTGCCAGCAGTTCCGGGACAGGGATGTTTGAGACCCAGTACTTC	CASSSGTGMFETQYF
TRBD2	few	TRBV3-1	TRBJ2-1	TGTGCCAGCAGCCGACGGGAGGGCCGGGATGAGCAGTTCTTC	CASSRREGRDEQFF
TRBD2	many	TRBV5-1	TRBJ2-1	TGCGCCAGCAGCGCCGGACTAGCGGGGACCTACAATGAGCAGTTCTTC	CASSAGLAGTYNEQFF
TRBD1	few	TRBV9	TRBJ2-7	TGTGCCAGCAGCCGGACATCCCGGGACAGGGCTTCGCACGAGCAGTACTTC	CASSRTSRDRASHEQYF
TRBD2	many	TRBV20-1	TRBJ2-1	TGCAGTGCAACCCAAGTCCCGGGACTAGCGGGGGCAAGCTCCTACAATGAGCAGTTCTTC	CSATQVPGLAGASSYNEQFF
TRBD2	many	TRBV27	TRBJ2-7	TGTGCCAGCAGTCCCGGGGGGGCCTACGAGCAGTACTTC	CASSPGGAYEQYF
NA	many	TRBV28	TRBJ1-1	TGTGCCAGCAGTTTAATAACAGGGCAGGGTGAAGCTTTCTTT	CASSLITGQGEAFF
TRBD2	many	TRBV7-2	TRBJ2-5	TGTGCCAGCAGATCGACGTCAGCGGGACGAGGAGAGACCCAGTACTTC	CASRSTSAGRGETQYF
TRBD2	many	TRBV5-1	TRBJ2-7	TGCGCCAGCAGCTTAAGCGGGGGAACCTACGAGCAGTACTTC	CASSLSGGTYEQYF
TRBD2	NA	TRBV6-5	TRBJ2-3	TGTGCCAGCAGTTACGGACTAGCGGGAGATACGCAGTATTTT	CASSYGLAGDTQYF
TRBD2	many	TRBV6-5	TRBJ2-5	TGTGCCAGCAGTTACTCTGCTAGCGGGAGTATGAAGACCCAGTACTTC	CASSYSASGSMKTQYF
TRBD1	many	TRBV11-2	TRBJ2-5	TGTGCCAGCAGCTTAGATCAGAGGGGGCTTGAGACCCAGTACTTC	CASSLDQRGLETQYF
TRBD2	many	TRBV3-1	TRBJ2-2	TGTGCCAGCAGCTTTCTAGCGGCGAACACCGGGGAGCTGTTTTTT	CASSFLAANTGELFF
NA	NA	TRBV5-1	TRBJ2-4	TGCGCCAGCAGCTCCGACAGGGACTTAGCCAAAAACATTCAGTACTTC	CASSSDRDLAKNIQYF
NA	many	TRBV12-3/TRBV12-4	TRBJ2-3	TGTGCCAGCAGGGACGAGCGGACTAGCACAGATACGCAGTATTTT	CASRDERTSTDTQYF